This TCR beta chain was sequenced during a study of blood T cell repertoires in COVID-19. Study-wide context: Sites in the United States, Italy and Spain provided acute and convalescent COVID-19 samples. In each case, the material was cDNA or gDNA derived from T cells, B-cell-depleted T cells, or PBMCs.

Seattle patients were enrolled during active infection and followed longitudinally. This clone was seen once. In the original workflow: The assay estimated nucleated cells by amplifying reference gene primers. Repertoires were generated with immunoSEQ multiplex PCR, while TCRdb's copy carries only in-frame clones and drops some. That table gives V, J and clone size, and the DNA gave D and trimming. The sample holds 55,000 to 70,000 clones, 88% seen once. The sample consisted of peripheral blood. The TCR comes from a woman aged 55-69 years with COVID-19, enrolled during active disease.

CDR3 sequence reads: CASSATGIDEQFF. The CDR3 DNA reads as TGTGCCAGCAGCGCGACAGGGATCGATGAGCAGTTCTTC. The J gene is TRBJ2-1, the V gene TRBV9, with 7 bases lining up with TRBD1. The CDR3 loop spans 13 amino acids. J was trimmed by 8 bases and V by 3 bases; bases with no gene match: 5. Germline CDR1 SGDLS, CDR2 YYNGEE.